This entry features one TCR beta chain sequence. Its antigen is still unknown. This sample was taken from a study of T cells in localized non-small cell lung cancer. This CDR3 has 15 amino acids. The V gene's germline CDR1 is SGHRS and CDR2 YFSETQ. V was shortened by 0 bases and J by 6 bases, with 13 bases between the two germline ends. Here immunoSEQ multiplex PCR was the method, and the copy in TCRdb shows in-frame clones only, minus some. This table has about 70,000 clones, less than 90% appearing once. Study results and caveats: The study linked higher blood T cell density to longer overall survival.

This material consisted of peripheral blood, taken before any cancer treatment. The receptor was derived from a male donor at least 60 years old with stage III squamous cell lung carcinoma. This chain joins TRBV5-1 and TRBJ1-5; D gene ambiguous. In nucleotides, the CDR3 is TGCGCCAGCAGCTTGGCCGGGGAGTTGCGTCAGCCCCAGCATTTT. Translating gives CASSLAGELRQPQHF.